Presented here are 27 T cell receptor beta chains from one specimen sequenced in a study of T cells in Graves' hyperthyroidism and ophthalmopathy. There were TCR beta CDR3 regions amplified from RNA transcripts. TCR CDR3 regions were first amplified by RT-PCR with HTBI primers. Using its own MiXCR run on the multiplex PCR reads, TCRdb lists one record per CDR3 protein. The sample carries about 700,000 distinct CDR3 sequences, less than 45% recorded once. Sequencing was performed on peripheral blood or thyroid tissue (not recorded which). Receptors were obtained from an adult man with Graves' disease, either hyperthyroidism or ophthalmopathy (not recorded which).

The table lists this clonotype with a few counts. This rearrangement joins TRBV2 to TRBJ2-2, with D perhaps TRBD1 or TRBD2 (5 bases each). The V and J ends lost 6 bases and 6 bases respectively, with 11 bases between them. Germline V lookup: CDR1 SNHLY, CDR2 FYNNEI. The CDR3 runs to 13 residues. The CDR3 sequence is CASRRGVPGELFF. CDR3 coding DNA: TGTGCCAGCAGGAGGGGAGTTCCCGGGGAGCTGTTTTTT.

For this clonotype: The junction shows a germline mismatch at one end, possibly a read error. This chain links TRBV7-2 with TRBJ2-7, with 14 positions matching TRBD2. The V gene's germline CDR1 is SGHTA and CDR2 FQGNSA. The length of the CDR3 is 14 residues. CDR3: CAGSLGTSGSEQYF. The CDR3 nucleotides are TGTGCCGGCAGCTTAGGGACTAGCGGGAGTGAGCAGTACTTC.

The chain joins TRBV7-9 to TRBJ2-5, with TRBD2 matching over 11 bases. This CDR3 comprises 16 residues. Trimming at V came to 1 base and at J to 5 bases, leaving 6 bases not matched to a gene. The germline V gene has CDR1 SEHNR and CDR2 FQNEAQ (reference sequence). CDR3 sequence (DNA): TGTGCCAGCAGCTTAGGGGCTAGCGGGAGGTGGGAGACCCAGTACTTC. Its protein product is CASSLGASGRWETQYF.

The V call is TRBV25-1, the J call TRBJ2-7; TRBD1 matches at 8 bases. Trimming took 5 bases from V and 3 from J; bases not matched to a gene: 12. The CDR3 has 16 amino acids. CDR1 and CDR2 from the germline V gene are MGHDK and SYGVNS. In nucleotides, the CDR3 is TGTGCCAGCAGTTCCTACCCCGGACAGGGATTCTACGAGCAGTACTTC. Translated, it gives CASSSYPGQGFYEQYF.

This clonotype showed up just a few times. The chain recombines TRBV20-1 with TRBJ1-1; the D gene is possibly TRBD1 (5 bases). The CDR3 totals 13 residues. CDR1 and CDR2 (germline): DFQATT, SNEGSKA (reference sequence). V lost 5 bases and J lost 2, with 12 bases in between. The CDR3 DNA reads as TGCAGTGCTTCAAGGGGATCTAACACTGAAGCTTTCTTT. Protein sequence: CSASRGSNTEAFF.

This clonotype was found many times. The J gene is TRBJ2-5, the V gene TRBV29-1; no clear D gene. Germline CDR1 is SQVTM and CDR2 is ANQGSEA. The CDR3 has 10 amino acids. V lost 5 bases, J lost 9 bases, and 10 bases lay in between. The CDR3 DNA reads as TGCAGCGTTAGGGAAGTGGCCCAGTACTTC. Its translation is CSVREVAQYF.

The V and J genes are TRBV7-9 and TRBJ2-7, with 7 bases identical to TRBD1. Germline CDR1 reads SEHNR; CDR2 reads FQNEAQ (reference sequence). The J segment lost 4 bases and the V segment lost 5 bases, leaving 17 bases of the junction unmatched. The length of the CDR3 is 17 residues. The CDR3 is CASSLTGESLGSYEQYF. The CDR3 bases are TGTGCCAGCAGCCTAACAGGGGAGAGCTTGGGATCATACGAGCAGTACTTC.

This CDR3 reads CASSTTGTGQETQYF. For the CDR3, the DNA is TGTGCCAGCAGCACCACCGGGACAGGGCAAGAGACCCAGTACTTC. V usage is TRBV11-2 and J usage is TRBJ2-5; TRBD1 agrees at 9 bases. V lost 5 bases to trimming and J lost 2 bases; unmatched junction nucleotides: 6. This CDR3 region has 15 residues. Germline CDR1 is SGHAT and CDR2 is FQNNGV.

This clonotype came up many times. The chain carries TRBV29-1 and TRBJ2-2, with D maybe TRBD2 (6 bases). Germline lookup yields CDR1 SQVTM and CDR2 ANQGSEA. This CDR3 has 13 amino acids. Trimming cost V 3 bases and J 6 bases, with 11 bases left between them. The CDR3 DNA follows: TGCAGCGTTGATGGGGGGTTCGCCGGGGAGCTGTTTTTT. It translates to CSVDGGFAGELFF.

This clonotype was picked up many times. V usage is TRBV10-3 and J usage is TRBJ1-1, with 8 positions matching TRBD1. V was pared by 6 bases and J by 3 bases, with 6 bases of the junction left unmatched. This CDR3 comprises 14 residues. CDR1 is ENHRY and CDR2 is SYGVKD in the germline V gene. This CDR3 reads CAIRLTGDHTEAFF. CDR3 DNA: TGTGCCATCAGACTGACAGGGGATCACACTGAAGCTTTCTTT.

The chain recombines TRBV7-8 with TRBJ1-2; perhaps TRBD1 as D (6 bases). The CDR3 covers 15 residues. Trimming removed 1 base from V and 4 bases from J, with 13 bases in between. Per germline, CDR1 SGHVS and CDR2 FQNEAQ. CDR3 nucleotide sequence: TGTGCCAGCAGCTTAGGTGGGGGCGCAGGCTATGGCTACACCTTC. It specifies CASSLGGGAGYGYTF. Full variable domain (remainder filled in from reference TRBV7-8 and TRBJ1-2): GAGVSQSPRYKVAKRGQDVALRCDPISGHVSLFWYQQALGQGPEFLTYFQNEAQLDKSGLPSDRFFAERPEGSVSTLKIQRTQQEDSAVYLCASSLGGGAGYGYTFGSGTRLTVV.

The chain is built from TRBV5-1 and TRBJ1-4, with D unclear. This CDR3 region has 13 residues. Trimming took off 4 bases at V and 8 bases at J, with 12 bases between the two ends. CDR1 SGHRS and CDR2 YFSETQ come from the germline V gene. The CDR3 DNA is TGCGCCAGCAGCGGGCCCCCGAAGGAAAAACTGTTTTTT. Protein sequence: CASSGPPKEKLFF.

This clonotype appeared many times. This rearrangement joins TRBV10-3 to TRBJ1-6; D is uncertain. With 11 bases removed from V and 0 bases from J, the gap between germline ends came to 11 bases. This CDR3 contains 14 residues. Germline CDR1 reads ENHRY; CDR2 reads SYGVKD. CDR3 sequence (DNA): TGTGCCCCCGCGGCTAGCTCCTATAATTCACCCCTCCACTTT. It yields the protein CAPAASSYNSPLHF.

This clonotype was observed a single time. The chain recombines TRBV10-3 with TRBJ1-5; D remains unclear. Germline V gene lookup returns CDR1 ENHRY and CDR2 SYGVKD. The CDR3 is 14 amino acids. V lost 5 bases and J 0 bases, leaving 8 bases between the germline ends. CDR3 protein: CAISNEHSNQPQHF. The CDR3 nucleotides read TGTGCCATCAGTAACGAGCATAGCAATCAGCCCCAGCATTTT.

CDR3 region: CASSFGQITEAFF. CDR3 DNA: TGTGCCAGCAGTTTTGGACAGATCACTGAAGCTTTCTTT. V is TRBV12-3 or TRBV12-4 and J is TRBJ1-1; D is perhaps TRBD1 (6 bases). The length of the CDR3 is 13 residues. V gave up 3 bases and J gave up 4 bases, with 9 bases separating them.

Concerning this clonotype itself: The conserved phenylalanine or tryptophan is not found at the CDR3 terminus, so this likely reflects a read error. The J gene is TRBJ1-1, the V gene TRBV5-4; TRBD1 might be the D (6 bases). Trimming removed 6 bases at V and 5 bases at J, with 14 bases between. Germline V CDR1 and CDR2: SGHNT, YYREEE (reference sequence). The CDR3 consists of 13 residues. CDR3 in amino acids: CASNTGYQTEAFL. CDR3 bases: TGTGCCAGCAATACAGGGTATCAAACTGAAGCTTTCCTT.

As for this clonotype: Given a much more abundant clone one base away, this may be a read error. The chain is built from TRBV2 and TRBJ1-1; D is unclear. Germline V lookup: CDR1 SNHLY, CDR2 FYNNEI. V was cut by 4 bases and J by 7 bases, with 10 bases left in between. The CDR3 spans 12 residues. This chain's CDR3 is CASSADDIEAFF. In DNA, the CDR3 is TGTGCCAGCAGTGCGGACGACATTGAAGCTTTCTTT.

Details on this clonotype: With a much larger clone just one base away, this may be a read error. The chain joins TRBV2 to TRBJ1-6; D not certain. The CDR3 runs 13 residues. Germline lookup yields CDR1 SNHLY and CDR2 FYNNEI. The CDR3 bases are TGTGCCAGCAGTGAGTCTATTAATTCACCCCTCCGCTTT. This codes for CASSESINSPLRF.

As regards this clonotype: No conserved phenylalanine or tryptophan ends this CDR3, so it is likely a read error. The rearrangement links TRBV20-1 to TRBJ2-5; D is ambiguous. Germline V gene data show CDR1 as DFQATT and CDR2 as SNEGSKA (reference sequence). The CDR3 runs to 14 residues. V was trimmed by 6 bases and J by 1 base, leaving 15 bases between them. CDR3 loop: CSARTPTRQETQYS. The CDR3 DNA reads as TGCAGTGCCCGGACCCCTACCCGCCAAGAGACCCAGTACTCC.

The chain joins TRBV5-1 to TRBJ1-5; 9 bases are a match to TRBD1. Germline CDR1 SGHRS, CDR2 YFSETQ. CDR3 length: 14 amino acids. Losses at the gene ends were 0 bases for V and 6 bases for J; bases not matched to a gene: 1. The CDR3 reads CASSLEQGAQPQHF. The CDR3 coding sequence is TGCGCCAGCAGCTTGGAACAGGGGGCTCAGCCCCAGCATTTT.

As concerns this clonotype: A much larger clone sits a single nucleotide away, making a read error possible. The J gene is TRBJ2-7, the V gene TRBV11-1; the match to TRBD1 covers 7 bases. The germline gives CDR1 SGHAT, CDR2 FQDESV (reference sequence). Trimming removed 3 bases from V and 3 bases from J; junction bases left unmatched: 5. The CDR3 is made up of 14 amino acids. The CDR3 DNA sequence: TGTGCCAGCAGCTTCCGGGACAGACTCTACGAGCAGTACTTC. As protein: CASSFRDRLYEQYF.

The chain couples TRBV29-1 to TRBJ2-7, with D tentatively TRBD2 (6 bases). Trimming shortened V by 4 bases and J by 1 base, and 14 bases separated the two germline ends. There are 14 residues in the CDR3. Looked up from germline, CDR1 is SQVTM and CDR2 is ANQGSEA. The CDR3 region is CSVVPSGRSYEQYF. CDR3 nucleotides: TGCAGCGTTGTTCCGTCAGGGAGGTCCTACGAGCAGTACTTC.

The table lists this clonotype with a count of one. The V and J genes are TRBV7-2 and TRBJ2-7; D perhaps matches TRBD1 (5 bases). Germline CDR1 reads SGHTA; CDR2 reads FQGNSA. The CDR3 length is 14 residues. V lost 10 bases, J lost 1 base, and 17 bases lay in between. CDR3 sequence: CAISGLNRSYEQYF. The CDR3 bases are TGTGCCATCAGTGGTTTGAACAGGTCCTACGAGCAGTACTTC.

The chain has TRBV12-3 or TRBV12-4 and TRBJ1-3; maybe TRBD1 (5 bases). CDR3 size: 15 residues. V was trimmed by 6 bases and J by 0 bases, leaving 12 bases between them. CDR3 sequence reads: CASSSGTSSGNTIYF. Here the CDR3 DNA reads TGTGCCAGCAGCTCCGGGACCAGCTCTGGAAACACCATATATTTT.

This clonotype was found many times. This chain links TRBV15 with TRBJ1-4; tentative D call: TRBD1 (6 bases). Germline V gene sequence: CDR1 LNHNV, CDR2 YYDKDF (reference sequence). CDR3 size: 15 residues. Trimming removed 3 bases at V and 8 bases at J, with 16 bases between. The CDR3 here is CATSSHRDIDEKLFF. The CDR3 nucleotides are TGTGCCACCAGCAGCCACCGGGACATTGACGAAAAACTGTTTTTT.

This clonotype was picked up many times. The chain has TRBV10-3 and TRBJ1-1; D is ambiguous. Germline CDR1 and CDR2: ENHRY and SYGVKD. Deletions cut 6 bases from V and 1 base from J, with 3 bases between. The CDR3 is 11 amino acids. The DNA for the CDR3 is TGTGCCATCAGGGAGAACACTGAAGCTTTCTTT. Translated, it gives CAIRENTEAFF.

The chain has TRBV15 and TRBJ1-3; unclear D gene. The CDR3 extends over 17 amino acids. From germline, CDR1 is LNHNV and CDR2 YYDKDF (reference sequence). V lost 3 bases to trimming and J lost 0 bases, with 15 bases between them. The CDR3 reads CATSSQVAASSGNTIYF. DNA of the CDR3: TGTGCCACCAGCAGCCAAGTGGCAGCTTCCTCTGGAAACACCATATATTTT.